This TCR beta chain was identified during a study of identical twins. It was template switching that added a universal primer site, and there were unique molecular identifiers on the cDNA. A single record per CDR3 protein comes from TCRdb applying MiXCR to the 5' RACE reads. The data show some 760,000 distinct CDR3 sequences, with around a sixth seen just once and under 15% held by the top ten. In germline, CDR1 is MNHEY, CDR2 SMNVEV (reference sequence). V was cut by 8 bases and J by 5 bases, with 12 bases left in between. This CDR3 has 13 amino acids. The same data also went into a second study, on T cells expressing NK-cell markers. In that study: Sorting in several experiments was restricted by an anti-gamma-delta TCR antibody to alpha-beta TCR T cells.

The sequencing sample was made of PBMCs. The origin of this receptor is a woman under 30 in good health. V and J are TRBV27 and TRBJ2-2; tentatively, D is TRBD1 (6 bases). CDR3 nucleotides: TGTGCCAGCCGACCACAGGGAACCGGGGAGCTGTTTTTT. It specifies CASRPQGTGELFF.